This T cell receptor (beta chain) originates from a study of long-term antiretroviral therapy in people with HIV. Study-wide points: Those clones which expanded before ART made up the dominant part of the repertoire at all time points. Collection of the blood took place between about 2003 and 2017. The ART regimens in use then may have been less effective than current ones.

They ran version v3.0 of the immunoSEQ assay at survey level. Profiling relied on immunoSEQ multiplex PCR, and the TCRdb table lists in-frame clones only, not all of them. Among about 21,000 clones listed, more than 70% were seen once. CDR1 and CDR2 from the germline V gene are LNHDA and SQIVND (reference sequence). The CDR3 spans 16 residues. V gave up 5 bases and J gave up 6 bases, with 20 bases separating them. In regard to this clone: As yet, its antigen is unknown.

Sequencing was performed on unsorted PBMCs, taken 2.3 years after starting antiretroviral therapy. The origin of this receptor is a man between 60 and 75 years old with HIV. J is TRBJ1-5 and V is TRBV19; possibly TRBD1 for D (5 bases). CDR3 loop: CASSVLQEIPGQPQHF. CDR3 nucleotides: TGTGCCAGTAGTGTCCTACAGGAGATCCCAGGTCAGCCCCAGCATTTT.